This T cell receptor beta chain was retrieved from a study of cytomegalovirus exposure and HLA in healthy donors. Profiling relied on immunoSEQ multiplex PCR, and the TCRdb table lists in-frame clones only, not all of them. The table lists over 110,000 clones, 80% to 90% of them singletons. The CDR3 has 14 residues. The germline CDR1 and CDR2 sequences are SGHNT and YYREEE (reference sequence). V was trimmed by 6 bases and J by 0 bases, leaving 10 bases between them. This clone was recorded only once. The specimen sequenced was PBMCs. This chain joins TRBV5-4 and TRBJ1-5; D is unclear. This TCR derives from a woman aged 25 to 39 in good health and CMV-seronegative. Here the CDR3 reads CASTTSVSNQPQHF. The CDR3 DNA is TGTGCCAGCACCACCAGCGTTAGCAATCAGCCCCAGCATTTT.